This entry lists 20 T cell receptor beta chains sequenced from one sample in a study of blood T cell repertoires in COVID-19 (TCRdb year 2020). The receptor library was made with the immunoSEQ multiplex PCR assay. This immuneACCESS table, as held by TCRdb, lists in-frame sequences with V and J called but not all clones. Of the missing ones, under half trace to an unresolved V gene in checked studies; the others have no known cause. Present in this sample are 150,000 or so clones, about 85% of which were seen just once. Approximately 1.1% of the sample goes to the ten largest clones. Sequencing used peripheral blood. These receptors were collected from a man in his sixties who had recovered from COVID-19.

The rearrangement uses TRBV5-1 and TRBJ1-2; D may be TRBD1 (6 bases). Per the germline V gene, CDR1 is SGHRS and CDR2 is YFSETQ. The CDR3 is 15 residues long. Trimming left V 4 bases short and J 4 bases short, with 17 bases between. The CDR3 sequence is CASSKTQGTGYGYTF. The CDR3 DNA follows: TGCGCCAGCAGCAAAACACAGGGAACGGGCTATGGCTACACCTTC.

The chain recombines TRBV6-2 or TRBV6-3 with TRBJ2-2; no clear D gene. The CDR3 extends over 15 amino acids. Germline V gene data show CDR1 as MNHEY and CDR2 as SVGEGT. The V end was cut by 2 bases, the J end by 3 bases, with 10 bases between. The CDR3: CASSYDGSDTGELFF. DNA for the CDR3: TGTGCCAGCAGTTACGATGGCAGCGACACCGGGGAGCTGTTTTTT.

V and J are TRBV18 and TRBJ1-4; 7 nucleotides match TRBD1. The trim removed 1 base at V and 2 bases at J, leaving 7 bases unmatched. The CDR3 loop spans 17 amino acids. The germline V gene has CDR1 KGHSH and CDR2 LQKENI. CDR3 DNA sequence: TGTGCCAGCTCACCACGACAGGGCTTAGGGACTAATGAAAAACTGTTTTTT. Protein product: CASSPRQGLGTNEKLFF.

Note on this clone: It is likely a read error, because the conserved phenylalanine at the end of the CDR3 is missing. The DNA is left out, because the CDR3 cannot be placed on it with certainty; the CDR3 is given as TCRdb lists it. This chain connects TRBV29-1 to TRBJ2-6; TRBD1 is the table's D call and was not checked against the DNA. The CDR3 is 10 amino acids in total, end residues counted. Germline CDR1 SQVTM, CDR2 ANQGSEA. CDR3 residues: CSVEGSGYRR.

The V call is TRBV7-3, the J call TRBJ2-5; a weak D match, TRBD2 (6 bases). The CDR3 covers 16 residues. Trimming stripped 5 bases from V and 5 bases from J, with 21 bases between. Germline CDR1 reads SGHTA; CDR2 reads FQGTGA. CDR3 in DNA: TGTGCCAGCAGCCCCAACTCACGGGGGATGTCGGAGACCCAGTACTTC. This codes for CASSPNSRGMSETQYF.

Points on this clone: Additional DNA sequences in this sample encode the identical CDR3. The chain carries TRBV18 and TRBJ1-2; 7 nucleotides match TRBD1. The length of the CDR3 is 13 residues. Losses at the gene ends were 6 bases for V and 5 bases for J; bases not matched to a gene: 6. The germline CDR1 and CDR2 sequences are KGHSH and LQKENI. The CDR3 reads CASSPDRVYGYTF. CDR3 nucleotide sequence: TGTGCCAGCTCCCCTGACAGGGTTTATGGCTACACCTTC.

This sequence joins TRBV9 and TRBJ2-1; 15 positions match TRBD2. CDR3 size: 16 residues. The ends lost 4 bases at V and 7 bases at J; junction bases unmatched: 6. CDR1 and CDR2 (germline): SGDLS, YYNGEE. The DNA for the CDR3 is TGTGCCAGCAGCTTAGGACTAGCGGGGGGGCAAAATGAGCAGTTCTTC. It is translated as CASSLGLAGGQNEQFF.

This clone was picked up a small number of times. The CDR3 nucleotides read TGTGCCAGCAGTGAAGCCGCCGATTCTAGGGAGCAGTACTTC. This sequence encodes CASSEAADSREQYF. V is TRBV6-1 and J is TRBJ2-7; D is unresolved. Germline CDR1 MNHNS, CDR2 SASEGT. The CDR3 runs to 14 residues. Trimming took 0 bases from V and 7 from J, leaving 13 bases between them.

The rearrangement uses TRBV7-9 and TRBJ1-1, with TRBD1 identical over 9 bases. Germline values: CDR1 SEHNR, CDR2 FQNEAQ (reference sequence). The CDR3 runs to 15 residues. V was clipped by 5 bases and J by 5 bases; unmatched bases: 9. The CDR3 DNA reads as TGTGCCAGCAGCCCGGGGGACAGGGTTGTTACTGAAGCTTTCTTT. Translation gives CASSPGDRVVTEAFF.

The rearrangement uses TRBV27 and TRBJ1-1; D gene unclear. The CDR3 has 13 amino acids. Germline loops: CDR1 MNHEY, CDR2 SMNVEV (reference sequence). V was shortened by 2 bases and J by 5 bases, with 9 bases between the two germline ends. CDR3 sequence (DNA): TGTGCCAGCAGTTTAACCCTACAGACTGAAGCTTTCTTT. The encoded protein is CASSLTLQTEAFF.

This clone appeared a few times. The rearrangement uses TRBV15 and TRBJ1-1; 8 nucleotides align to TRBD1. Germline values: CDR1 LNHNV, CDR2 YYDKDF (reference sequence). The junction had 5 bases not matched to a gene; V was cut back by 3 bases and J by 8 bases. The CDR3 runs 13 residues. The CDR3 loop reads CATSRLDRGEAFF. CDR3 nucleotides: TGTGCCACCAGCAGGTTAGACAGGGGAGAAGCTTTCTTT.

The chain combines TRBV5-1 with TRBJ1-1; D is undetermined. The CDR3 extends over 13 amino acids. Germline V gene sequence: CDR1 SGHRS, CDR2 YFSETQ. V was pared by 2 bases and J by 1 base, with 6 bases between. CDR3 in amino acids: CASSFGENTEAFF. The CDR3 DNA sequence: TGCGCCAGCAGCTTCGGGGAGAACACTGAAGCTTTCTTT.

This clone was found a few times. CDR3: CASSQGGTGGYEQYF. The CDR3 DNA is TGTGCCAGCAGCCAAGGTGGGACAGGGGGCTACGAGCAGTACTTC. The chain uses TRBV3-1 (or the pseudogene TRBV3-2) and TRBJ2-7, with 11 bases aligning to TRBD1. CDR3 length: 15 residues. J lost 3 bases, V lost 1 base, and 2 bases had no gene match. Germline CDR1 is LGHDT and CDR2 is YNNKEL (reference sequence).

The genes are TRBV12-3 or TRBV12-4 and TRBJ1-2; TRBD1 matches at 7 bases. This CDR3 is 13 amino acids long. V trimming: 6 bases; J trimming: 5 bases; junction bases outside the gene matches: 6. The CDR3 DNA follows: TGTGCCAGCAGACGAGACAGGGAGTATGGCTACACCTTC. This sequence encodes CASRRDREYGYTF.

This clone showed up just a few times. This chain joins TRBV2 and TRBJ1-1; D is uncertain. This CDR3 spans 12 amino acids. V was cut by 6 bases and J by 2 bases, with 7 bases left in between. The V gene's germline CDR1 is SNHLY and CDR2 FYNNEI. The CDR3 DNA follows: TGTGCCAGCAGGTACAGAAACACTGAAGCTTTCTTT. Translated, it gives CASRYRNTEAFF.

V is TRBV4-2 and J is TRBJ2-2; D is unresolved. CDR1 is LGHNA and CDR2 is YNFKEQ in the germline V gene. The CDR3 extends over 14 amino acids. In nucleotides, the CDR3 is TGTGCAGCTGGATTGATCGGCGGCACCGGGGAGCTGTTTTTT. Protein sequence: CAAGLIGGTGELFF.

The chain carries TRBV24-1 and TRBJ2-7; 8 nucleotides agree with TRBD1. CDR1 is KGHDR and CDR2 is SFDVKD in the germline V gene. This CDR3 has 16 amino acids. Germline trimming cut 4 bases from V and 2 bases from J; bases unmatched to any gene: 9. The CDR3 is CATSDPDRGSPYEQYF. The CDR3 coding sequence is TGTGCCACCAGTGACCCTGACAGGGGCTCCCCCTACGAGCAGTACTTC.

The chain joins TRBV6-5 to TRBJ2-7; TRBD1 might be the D (6 bases). The CDR3 covers 12 residues. V was trimmed by 7 bases and J by 6 bases, leaving 13 bases between them. Per the germline V gene, CDR1 is MNHEY and CDR2 is SVGAGI. CDR3 bases: TGTGCCAGCACCAGAACAGGGCTCGAGCAGTACTTC. Translated: CASTRTGLEQYF.

A few counts support this clone. The V gene is TRBV11-2, the J gene TRBJ2-5; D is possibly TRBD2 (7 bases). The CDR3 has 18 amino acids. Trimming left V 0 bases short and J 7 bases short, with 24 bases between. CDR1 and CDR2 (germline): SGHAT, FQNNGV. CDR3 loop: CASSLDPARGAVVGTQYF. CDR3 in DNA: TGTGCCAGCAGCTTAGACCCCGCTCGGGGGGCTGTTGTGGGGACCCAGTACTTC.

The rearrangement uses TRBV5-1 and TRBJ1-3, with 10 bases fitting TRBD1. After removal of 0 bases from V and 0 bases from J, the junction contained 0 bases not matched to a gene. CDR3 length equals 16 residues. Germline lookup yields CDR1 SGHRS and CDR2 YFSETQ. The CDR3 loop reads CASSLGDRGSGNTIYF. The DNA for the CDR3 is TGCGCCAGCAGCTTGGGGGACAGGGGCTCTGGAAACACCATATATTTT.